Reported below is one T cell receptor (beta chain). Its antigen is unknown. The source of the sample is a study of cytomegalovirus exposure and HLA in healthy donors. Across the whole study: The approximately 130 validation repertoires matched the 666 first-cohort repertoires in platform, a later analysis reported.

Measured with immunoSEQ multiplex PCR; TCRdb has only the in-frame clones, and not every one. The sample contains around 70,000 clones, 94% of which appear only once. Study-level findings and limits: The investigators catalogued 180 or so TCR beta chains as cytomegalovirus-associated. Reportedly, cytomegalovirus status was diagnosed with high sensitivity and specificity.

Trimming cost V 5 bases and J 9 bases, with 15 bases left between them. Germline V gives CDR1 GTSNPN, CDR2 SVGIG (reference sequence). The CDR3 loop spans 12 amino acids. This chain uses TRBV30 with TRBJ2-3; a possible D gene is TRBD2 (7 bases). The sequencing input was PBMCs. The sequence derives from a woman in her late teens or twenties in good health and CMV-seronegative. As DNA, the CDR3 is TGTGCCTGGGAATCCGGGGGGACAACGCAGTATTTT. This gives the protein CAWESGGTTQYF.